The rows below give T cell receptor beta chains drawn from one sample of a study of metastatic and nonmetastatic thyroid tumors. TCRdb recomputed clones from the PCR reads via MiXCR. The profile covers about 34,000 clones, with approximately 17% appearing a single time and roughly 7.1% taken by the ten largest. Input material: blood. The receptors stem from a female donor with papillary thyroid cancer or a benign thyroid nodule (not recorded which). Some clones in this sample may be carry-over from other donors' samples. CDR3s include the opening cysteine and the closing phenylalanine or tryptophan. D genes are given only for firm matches.

d_gene: TRBD1; v_gene: TRBV9; CDR3aa: CASSAGTGYLPVTDTQYF
d_gene: -; v_gene: TRBV7-2; CDR3aa: CASSLGGATANEKLFF
d_gene: TRBD1; v_gene: TRBV28; CDR3aa: CASSLWGRGQGAMGGYTF
d_gene: -; v_gene: TRBV27; CDR3aa: CASGGTTTSSYGYTF
d_gene: TRBD1; v_gene: TRBV6-2/TRBV6-3; CDR3aa: CASSPGQENNQPQHF
d_gene: -; v_gene: TRBV5-5; CDR3aa: CASSLEAGEGGEQYF
d_gene: -; v_gene: TRBV19; CDR3aa: CASRDGYTEAFF
d_gene: -; v_gene: TRBV3-1; CDR3aa: CASSPWGRGLQYF
d_gene: -; v_gene: TRBV20-1; CDR3aa: CSARYGQPPNYSNQPQHF
d_gene: TRBD2; v_gene: TRBV11-2; CDR3aa: CASSNSGRHNEQFF
d_gene: -; v_gene: TRBV20-1; CDR3aa: CSASPEVGGSTRHYEQYF
d_gene: TRBD2; v_gene: TRBV20-1; CDR3aa: CSARDRILAGYTQYF
d_gene: TRBD1; v_gene: TRBV27; CDR3aa: CASSPLRGRAYEQYF
d_gene: TRBD1; v_gene: TRBV6-5; CDR3aa: CASSYSFWTGRPNTIYF
d_gene: TRBD2; v_gene: TRBV11-2; CDR3aa: CASSSRLAGGIYNEQFF
d_gene: -; v_gene: TRBV11-2; CDR3aa: CASSPQVTYANTGELFF